These 18 T cell receptor beta chains were all obtained from the same sample, sequenced in a study of beta chain features in type 1 diabetes (dated by TCRdb to the late 2010s). These TCRs' antigens remain unknown. Overall study results and their limits: Type 1 diabetes patients showed a moderate but significant shortening of TCRB CDR3 length in all four CD4+ subsets.

Library generation was performed with the immunoSEQ multiplex PCR assay. The entire amount of isolated RNA was reverse transcribed using the High Capacity cDNA Reverse Transcription Kit, so the sequenced TCRB transcripts were expressed ones. What TCRdb holds here is the immuneACCESS table cut down to in-frame rearrangements. Part of the clones is not present; checked against another copy, under half of the missing clones reflect an unresolved V gene, and the others are unexplained. Across this sample there are some 360,000 clones, with roughly 9.8% seen only once. 0.55% to 0.75% of the sample lies in the top ten. Sequences were obtained from central memory CD4+ T cells from blood. These receptors originate from a man aged 25 to 45 with type 1 diabetes.

This clone has a handful of counts. The gene calls are TRBV5-6 and TRBJ2-7, with D possibly matching TRBD2 (5 bases). Trimming shortened V by 0 bases and J by 6 bases, and 16 bases separated the two germline ends. The CDR3 spans 15 residues. Germline V lookup: CDR1 SGHDT, CDR2 YYEEEE. CDR3 nucleotides: TGTGCCAGCAGCTTGGGGAGGAGCGGTTTCGGCGAGCAGTACTTC. Its protein is CASSLGRSGFGEQYF. Based on the CDR3 plus reference TRBV5-6 and TRBJ2-7, the full variable domain is DAGVTQSPTHLIKTRGQQVTLRCSPKSGHDTVSWYQQALGQGPQFIFQYYEEEERQRGNFPDRFSGHQFPNYSSELNVNALLLGDSALYLCASSLGRSGFGEQYFGPGTRLTVT.

This clone was picked up a small number of times. The rearrangement uses TRBV4-2 and TRBJ2-5, with TRBD2 matching 13 bases. Looked up from germline, CDR1 is LGHNA and CDR2 is YNFKEQ. The CDR3 is 16 residues long. The J segment lost 5 bases and the V segment lost 4 bases, leaving 7 bases of the junction unmatched. CDR3 DNA sequence: TGTGCCAGCAGCCCTTGGACTAGCGGGAGCTCGGAGACCCAGTACTTC. Protein: CASSPWTSGSSETQYF.

This chain connects TRBV28 to TRBJ2-2; 11 bases match TRBD2. Unmatched junction bases numbered 6, after V lost 7 bases and J lost 2 bases. CDR1 is MDHEN, CDR2 SYDVKM, per germline. The CDR3 has 16 amino acids. CDR3 coding DNA: TGTGCCAGCAATGCGGGGACTAGCGGAAACACCGGGGAGCTGTTTTTT. This encodes CASNAGTSGNTGELFF.

This clone was seen a handful of times. This chain links TRBV27 with TRBJ2-7, with a possible D match to TRBD2 (6 bases). Trimming left V 4 bases short and J 0 bases short, with 13 bases between. The CDR3 has 15 residues. Per germline, CDR1 MNHEY and CDR2 SMNVEV (reference sequence). The CDR3 coding sequence is TGTGCCAGCAGTTCAGTAGCGGCTTACTCCTACGAGCAGTACTTC. It yields the protein CASSSVAAYSYEQYF.

This clone was detected a few times. The chain employs TRBV10-1 and TRBJ2-3; D call uncertain. V dropped 6 bases and J dropped 0 bases, with 4 bases sitting between them. Germline V gene data show CDR1 as WNHNN and CDR2 as SYGVQD (reference sequence). CDR3 size: 12 residues. This CDR3 is CASSPSTDTQYF. The CDR3 coding sequence is TGCGCCAGCAGCCCGAGCACAGATACGCAGTATTTT.

As regards this clone: Other DNA sequences of this sample code for an identical CDR3. The chain joins TRBV6-1 to TRBJ2-1, with 12 bases matching TRBD1. Germline V gene sequence: CDR1 MNHNS, CDR2 SASEGT. This CDR3 comprises 14 residues. The J segment lost 5 bases and the V segment lost 9 bases, leaving 5 bases of the junction unmatched. CDR3 in DNA: TGTGCCAGTTCTTGGGACAGGGGGCACAATGAGCAGTTCTTC. Translating gives CASSWDRGHNEQFF.

Only a few counts were recorded for this clone. The chain employs TRBV7-2 and TRBJ2-2; perhaps TRBD2 as D (6 bases). V lost 4 bases and J lost 3, with 18 bases in between. Germline V gene lookup returns CDR1 SGHTA and CDR2 FQGNSA. The CDR3 is 17 residues long. The CDR3 nucleotides are TGTGCCAGCAGCTCCCTTTCGGTCGGGAGTCACACCGGGGAGCTGTTTTTT. Its protein product is CASSSLSVGSHTGELFF.

The chain links TRBV9 to TRBJ1-1; 9 positions agree with TRBD1. Per germline, CDR1 SGDLS and CDR2 YYNGEE. The V gene end was trimmed by 5 bases and the J gene end by 4 bases; junction bases not matched to a gene: 9. There are 15 residues in the CDR3. The CDR3 here is CASSSQQGAGTEAFF. The DNA for the CDR3 is TGTGCCAGCAGTTCCCAACAGGGGGCTGGCACTGAAGCTTTCTTT. Filled out from reference TRBV9 and TRBJ1-1, the complete variable domain reads DSGVTQTPKHLITATGQRVTLRCSPRSGDLSVYWYQQSLDQGLQFLIQYYNGEERAKGNILERFSAQQFPDLHSELNLSSLELGDSALYFCASSSQQGAGTEAFFGQGTRLTVV.

This clone was observed a few times. The chain has TRBV27 and TRBJ2-7; the match to TRBD1 covers 12 bases. Germline values: CDR1 MNHEY, CDR2 SMNVEV (reference sequence). The CDR3 spans 12 residues. Trimming took 5 bases from V and 12 from J; bases not matched to a gene: 5. The CDR3 coding sequence is TGTGCCAGCAGTCGGGGGACAGGGGGCATGTACTTC. The encoded protein is CASSRGTGGMYF.

This clone was seen many times. This CDR3 is CASSSYNEQFF. The CDR3 nucleotides are TGTGCCAGCAGCTCCTACAATGAGCAGTTCTTC. The J gene is TRBJ2-1, the V gene TRBV2, with D unclear. The germline CDR1 and CDR2 sequences are SNHLY and FYNNEI. V was pared by 6 bases and J by 0 bases, with 0 bases between. This CDR3 comprises 11 residues.

V gene TRBV6-6 combines with J gene TRBJ1-2; TRBD1 aligns across 7 bases. The CDR3 consists of 14 residues. Germline CDR1 MNHNY, CDR2 SVGAGI (reference sequence). After removal of 4 bases from V and 4 bases from J, the junction contained 6 bases not matched to a gene. CDR3 DNA sequence: TGTGCCAGCAGTTCGGGACAGCGGGTCTATGGCTACACCTTC. Translation: CASSSGQRVYGYTF.

This sequence joins TRBV5-5 and TRBJ2-7, with D perhaps matching TRBD1 (6 bases). Germline values: CDR1 SGHKS, CDR2 YYEKEE (reference sequence). With 2 bases removed from V and 1 base from J, the gap between germline ends came to 7 bases. The CDR3 is made up of 13 amino acids. The CDR3 protein is CASSFQGSYEQYF. In DNA, the CDR3 is TGTGCCAGCAGCTTCCAGGGGTCCTACGAGCAGTACTTC.

This clone was recorded a few times. This chain uses TRBV7-8 with TRBJ2-7, with 9 bases lining up with TRBD2. The CDR3 covers 16 residues. V lost 5 bases and J lost 2; bases outside the gene matches: 10. Germline V gene data show CDR1 as SGHVS and CDR2 as FQNEAQ. Here the CDR3 DNA reads TGTGCCAGCAGCGACACCCTAGCGGGAATTACCTACGAGCAGTACTTC. Its protein product is CASSDTLAGITYEQYF.

The rearrangement joins TRBV5-1 to TRBJ1-4, with 8 bases lining up with TRBD1. Trimming at V came to 4 bases and at J to 1 base, leaving 3 bases not matched to a gene. Germline CDR1 SGHRS, CDR2 YFSETQ. The CDR3 length is 15 residues. This CDR3 is CASSKDRVTNEKLFF. DNA for the CDR3: TGCGCCAGCAGCAAGGACAGGGTAACTAATGAAAAACTGTTTTTT.

The sample holds a few counts of this clone. One end of the junction is discordant with germline, which a read error may explain. This rearrangement joins TRBV5-1 to TRBJ2-1, with 11 nucleotides matching TRBD2. CDR1 is SGHRS, CDR2 YFSETQ, per germline. This CDR3 is built from 14 residues. The CDR3 reads CASSLGPTSGRLVF. The CDR3 DNA sequence: TGCGCCAGCAGCTTGGGCCCTACTAGCGGGAGATTGGTCTTC.

This clone was seen only a few times. The chain carries TRBV7-9 and TRBJ2-7; D remains unclear. V gave up 4 bases and J gave up 3 bases, with 7 bases separating them. Germline V lookup: CDR1 SEHNR, CDR2 FQNEAQ (reference sequence). This CDR3 has 12 residues. The CDR3 sequence is CASSSSYYEQYF. CDR3 coding DNA: TGTGCCAGCAGCTCGAGCTACTACGAGCAGTACTTC.

This clone was seen a few times. The chain couples TRBV6-5 to TRBJ2-7; 11 nucleotides agree with TRBD2. The CDR3 is 15 amino acids. J was trimmed by 6 bases and V by 6 bases; bases with no gene match: 10. The germline V gene has CDR1 MNHEY and CDR2 SVGAGI. The CDR3 loop is CASRLAGAGRPEQYF. In nucleotides, the CDR3 is TGTGCCAGCAGACTAGCGGGAGCGGGAAGACCCGAGCAGTACTTC.

This clone turned up a few times. The rearrangement links TRBV7-3 to TRBJ1-1; D is undetermined. This CDR3 region has 14 residues. V lost 4 bases, J lost 3 bases, and 12 bases lay in between. CDR1 is SGHTA, CDR2 FQGTGA, per germline. CDR3 in amino acids: CASSSGGGYTEAFF. The CDR3 DNA reads as TGTGCCAGCAGCTCGGGTGGCGGCTACACTGAAGCTTTCTTT.